These T cell receptor beta chains were read from a single sample in a study of CD8 T cells in ankylosing spondylitis. TCRdb re-analysed the 5' RACE reads in MiXCR, keeping a single row per CDR3 protein. In the table there are about 510,000 distinct CDR3 sequences, roughly 5.3% of which are singletons. The specimen sequenced was blood, either unsorted or a sorted T cell fraction (not recorded which). These receptors were taken from a male donor with ankylosing spondylitis. Each CDR3 is given with its conserved first and last residue. D genes are given only for firm matches. Clone size, where shown, is once, few, many, or a class for clones that have expanded.

.	TRBV18	.	TRBJ1-2	TGTGCCAGCTCACACAGGGACGGCTATGGCTACACCTTC	CASSHRDGYGYTF
TRBD2	TRBV20-1	.	TRBJ2-1	TGCAGTGCTAGGGGACTAGCGGGGGGGCCCACCTACAATGAGCAGTTCTTC	CSARGLAGGPTYNEQFF
TRBD2	TRBV9	.	TRBJ2-5	TGTGCCAGCGGCGCCTCTAGCGGGAGGGCCGGAGAGACCCAGTACTTC	CASGASSGRAGETQYF
.	TRBV11-2	many	TRBJ1-4	TGTGCCAGCAGCTTAGGGCCGGGACTCTCTAATGAAAAACTGTTTTTT	CASSLGPGLSNEKLFF
TRBD1	TRBV20-1	many	TRBJ1-2	TGCAGTGCTAGATTAGCGGGACAGGGAGAGGGCTACACCTTC	CSARLAGQGEGYTF
TRBD2	TRBV7-2	many	TRBJ2-5	TGTGCCAGCAGCTTAAGGACTAGCGGCCTTACAGAGACCCAGTACTTC	CASSLRTSGLTETQYF
.	TRBV20-1	many	TRBJ1-1	TGCAGTGCCCCGGGCCAGGGCGACACTGAAGCTTTCTTT	CSAPGQGDTEAFF
TRBD1	TRBV7-2	many	TRBJ1-6	TGTGCCAGCAGCTTAAGACAGGGATCGAATTCACCCCTCCACTTT	CASSLRQGSNSPLHF
.	TRBV6-1	few	TRBJ1-1	TGTGCCAGCAGTGAAGACCCGTGGGGGGTCAACACTGAAGCTTTCTTT	CASSEDPWGVNTEAFF
TRBD1	TRBV4-3	many	TRBJ1-2	TGCGCCAGCAGCCAGGGACAGGGGGCTAACTATGGCTACACCTTC	CASSQGQGANYGYTF
TRBD2	TRBV15	many	TRBJ2-1	TGTGCCACCAGCAGAGATGTCATCGGGAGGGGGAAGTTCTTC	CATSRDVIGRGKFF
TRBD1	TRBV4-3	few	TRBJ2-3	TGCGCCAGCAGCCAACAGGGGGCTAAGACAGATACGCAGTATTTT	CASSQQGAKTDTQYF
TRBD1	TRBV18	many	TRBJ2-7	TGTGCCAGCTCGGGACAGGGGGCAGTTGAGCAGTACTTC	CASSGQGAVEQYF
.	TRBV2	.	TRBJ2-1	TGTGCCAGCAGTGTAGGGATGGGCTACAATGAGCAGTTCTTC	CASSVGMGYNEQFF
TRBD1	TRBV4-3	few	TRBJ2-7	TGCGCCAGCAGCCAAGCGGAGGACAGGGTGGTCCACGAGCAGTACTTC	CASSQAEDRVVHEQYF
.	TRBV20-1	many	TRBJ1-2	TGCAGTGCTACAGCAAGCGTCGACTATGGCTACACCTTC	CSATASVDYGYTF
TRBD2	TRBV4-2	.	TRBJ2-3	TGTGCCAGCAGCTCTCGACTAGCGGATAGCACAGATACGCAGTATTTT	CASSSRLADSTDTQYF
.	TRBV11-2	many	TRBJ2-1	TGTGCCAGCAGCTTAGATTTTCCAGGGTTGGTCAATGAGCAGTTCTTC	CASSLDFPGLVNEQFF
TRBD2	TRBV20-1	.	TRBJ2-1	TGCAGTGCACCGTTGGCGGGAGACCACAATGAGCAGTTCTTC	CSAPLAGDHNEQFF
.	TRBV28	many	TRBJ2-1	TGTGCCAGCAGTTGGGGACCCTCCTACAATGAGCAGTTCTTC	CASSWGPSYNEQFF
.	TRBV7-2	.	TRBJ2-1	TGTGCCAGCAGACCGGGCGGGGCGGGAAACAATGAGCAGTTCTTC	CASRPGGAGNNEQFF
TRBD1	TRBV7-3	many	TRBJ2-1	TGTGCCAGCAGCTTACGGACAGGGGAACGTGAGCAGTTCTTC	CASSLRTGEREQFF
.	TRBV6-5	many	TRBJ1-6	TGTGCCAGCAGTTACACCCCGGGGCATTTACAAGGGGATAATTCACCCCTCCACTTT	CASSYTPGHLQGDNSPLHF
TRBD1	TRBV12-3/TRBV12-4	many	TRBJ1-2	TGTGCCAGCGCCGGGACAGGAGGTGGCTACACCTTC	CASAGTGGGYTF
.	TRBV5-1	many	TRBJ1-1	TGCGCCAGCAGCTTGGAGGGCAGGGAAACTGAAGCTTTCTTT	CASSLEGRETEAFF
TRBD2	TRBV6-5	.	TRBJ2-7	TGTGCCAGCAGTTACCGGACTAGTCGTACCTACGAGCAGTACTTC	CASSYRTSRTYEQYF
TRBD1	TRBV7-9	.	TRBJ2-5	TGTGCCAGCAGCCCCAGGACAGGGCCAGAGACCCAGTACTTC	CASSPRTGPETQYF
.	TRBV4-3	many	TRBJ2-7	TGCGCCAGCAGCCAAGATCGGGGCCGCAACTACGAGCAGTACTTC	CASSQDRGRNYEQYF
.	TRBV15	many	TRBJ2-5	TGTGCCACCAGCAGAGATCCGGGGGGCTCGGAGACCCAGTACTTC	CATSRDPGGSETQYF
.	TRBV5-1	.	TRBJ2-3	TGCGCCAGCAGGGCAGAGCCCAGCACAGATACGCAGTATTTT	CASRAEPSTDTQYF
TRBD1	TRBV5-1	few	TRBJ1-2	TGCGCCAGCAGCTTGGGTACAGGGGCTGGCTATGGCTACACCTTC	CASSLGTGAGYGYTF
.	TRBV20-1	many	TRBJ2-2	TGCAGTGCTAGACTAGCTGACGGGGAGCTGTTTTTT	CSARLADGELFF
.	TRBV7-7	many	TRBJ2-2	TGTGCTAGCAGCCGAACACCTACCAGTACCGGGGAGCTGTTTTTT	CASSRTPTSTGELFF
.	TRBV5-1	.	TRBJ2-2	TGCGCCAGCAGCTCGAAACCCGGGGAGCTGTTTTTT	CASSSKPGELFF
.	TRBV5-1	many	TRBJ2-7	TGCGCCAGCAGCTTGCAGGGCGTGGCCTACGAGCAGTACTTC	CASSLQGVAYEQYF
TRBD2	TRBV7-9	many	TRBJ2-1	TGTGCCAGCAGCTCGATGACTAGCGGGAGCCTCTCCGAGCAGTTCTTC	CASSSMTSGSLSEQFF
TRBD1	TRBV20-1	few	TRBJ2-3	TGCAGCGCAGGGGGCACGCAGTATTTT	CSAGGTQYF
.	TRBV20-1	many	TRBJ2-1	TGCAGTCCCACTAAGGAGGTCACCTACAATGAGCAGTTCTTC	CSPTKEVTYNEQFF
TRBD1	TRBV6-1	many	TRBJ2-1	TGTGCCAGCAGGAGGGACAGGGGAGACAATGAGCAGTTCTTC	CASRRDRGDNEQFF
TRBD1	TRBV6-1	.	TRBJ2-1	TGTGCCAGCAGTGTGATGTTCGGACAGGGGGTGGCCAATGAGCAGTTCTTC	CASSVMFGQGVANEQFF
.	TRBV28	many	TRBJ2-3	TGTGCCAGCAGTTTGCCCCTGACAGGGACTAGCACAGATACGCAGTATTTT	CASSLPLTGTSTDTQYF
TRBD2	TRBV15	many	TRBJ2-7	TGTGCCACCAGCAGAGAACTAGCGGACGAGCAGTACTTC	CATSRELADEQYF
.	TRBV10-3	many	TRBJ2-3	TGTGCCATCAGTGACAGGGACACAGATACGCAGTATTTT	CAISDRDTDTQYF
TRBD1	TRBV10-3	many	TRBJ1-2	TGTGCCATCAGTGAGTTCCCGACAGGGACCGGCTACACCTTC	CAISEFPTGTGYTF
.	TRBV12-3/TRBV12-4	many	TRBJ2-6	TGTGCCAGCAGTCGACAGCGCTCTGGGGCCAACGTCCTGACTTTC	CASSRQRSGANVLTF
TRBD2	TRBV11-2	many	TRBJ2-5	TGTGCCAGCAGCTTTACTAGCGGGAGGCCCACTCAGTACTTC	CASSFTSGRPTQYF